Here is one T cell receptor (beta chain) with its context. Profiling relied on immunoSEQ multiplex PCR, and the TCRdb table lists in-frame clones only, not all of them. This sample has 400,000 to 500,000 clones; around nine tenths occur once, and the top ten carry 1.4% to 1.5%. Participant reports of clinical history set cohort assignment. This entry belongs to a study of blood T cell repertoires in COVID-19. Germline assignment: CDR1 KGHSH and CDR2 LQKENI. The CDR3 is 13 residues long. V was shortened by 3 bases and J by 6 bases, with 10 bases between the two germline ends. This rearrangement joins TRBV18 to TRBJ2-3; the D is unclear. The TCR comes from a woman aged 18-29 years who had been exposed to COVID-19. Sequencing used PBMCs or T cells enriched from blood (not recorded which). The CDR3 is CASSPNLSDTQYF. The CDR3 DNA follows: TGTGCCAGCTCACCTAATCTATCGGATACGCAGTATTTT.